The 10 T cell receptor beta chains below all came from one sample that was sequenced in a study of blood T cells in healthy people across ages. Using a J-beta primer mix together with a sample-barcoded 5' primer, a second PCR was run for roughly 7 to 12 cycles. TCRdb redid the calling of the 5' RACE reads with MiXCR, one entry per CDR3 protein. The sample records roughly 2 million distinct CDR3 sequences, roughly 52% being singletons. Sequencing was done on a sample of blood. All receptors derive from a woman in her 40s in good health.

V and J are TRBV4-3 and TRBJ1-2; D possibly corresponds to TRBD1 (5 bases). V was pared by 3 bases and J by 1 base, with 12 bases between. The CDR3 length is 15 residues. CDR1 and CDR2 (germline): LGHNA, YSLEER. The CDR3 coding sequence is TGCGCCAGCAGCCAGACCGTCCAGGGTAACTATGGCTACACCTTC. It translates to CASSQTVQGNYGYTF.

This chain joins TRBV20-1 and TRBJ1-5, with 10 bases that match TRBD1. CDR3 size: 15 residues. The ends lost 0 bases at V and 7 bases at J; junction bases unmatched: 6. Germline V lookup: CDR1 DFQATT, CDR2 SNEGSKA (reference sequence). CDR3 amino acids: CSARDRDRGKQPQHF. The CDR3, as DNA: TGCAGTGCTAGAGATCGGGACAGGGGAAAACAGCCCCAGCATTTT.

This clonotype has just a few counts. The V call is TRBV5-1, the J call TRBJ2-1; D might be TRBD1 (5 bases). Looked up from germline, CDR1 is SGHRS and CDR2 is YFSETQ. V gave up 4 bases and J gave up 5 bases, with 16 bases separating them. The CDR3 loop spans 15 amino acids. The CDR3 region has the DNA TGCGCCAGCAGCCCTGGCCAGGGTTCCAACAATGAGCAGTTCTTC. Protein: CASSPGQGSNNEQFF. Combining the CDR3 with reference TRBV5-1 and TRBJ2-1 gives the whole variable domain KAGVTQTPRYLIKTRGQQVTLSCSPISGHRSVSWYQQTPGQGLQFLFEYFSETQRNKGNFPGRFSGRQFSNSRSEMNVSTLELGDSALYLCASSPGQGSNNEQFFGPGTRLTVL.

The chain couples TRBV28 to TRBJ1-6; 8 positions agree with TRBD1. The V gene's germline CDR1 is MDHEN and CDR2 SYDVKM. The trim removed 6 bases at V and 10 bases at J, leaving 11 bases unmatched. The CDR3 runs to 15 residues. The CDR3 sequence: CASRETRGQLSPLHF. CDR3 bases: TGTGCCAGCAGAGAAACCAGGGGGCAGTTGTCACCCCTCCACTTT.

The CDR3 nucleotides read TGTGCCAGCTGCGAGACAGGCACCTACGAGCAGTACTTC. This encodes CASCETGTYEQYF. The chain carries TRBV6-5 and TRBJ2-4; D is perhaps TRBD1 (6 bases). The J call may be in error: the DNA end matches TRBJ2-7 better. The CDR3 is made up of 13 amino acids. Germline V lookup: CDR1 MNHEY, CDR2 SVGAGI.

The rearrangement joins TRBV7-9 to TRBJ2-5; D possibly corresponds to TRBD1 (7 bases). This CDR3 contains 14 residues. Trimming shortened V by 7 bases and J by 7 bases, and 19 bases separated the two germline ends. From germline, CDR1 is SEHNR and CDR2 FQNEAQ (reference sequence). The chain's CDR3 is CASTKSWQGGTQYF. The DNA of the CDR3 is TGTGCCAGCACCAAGTCGTGGCAGGGGGGGACCCAGTACTTC.

Comment on this clonotype: A junction boundary mismatches the germline segment, possibly from a read error. CDR3 region: CASSPRASGITDAQYF. The CDR3 DNA reads as TGTGCCAGCAGCCCCCGTGCGAGCGGGATCACAGATGCGCAGTATTTT. The V and J genes are TRBV9 and TRBJ2-3, with TRBD2 matching over 7 bases. Germline V gene data show CDR1 as SGDLS and CDR2 as YYNGEE. The CDR3 totals 16 residues. The full variable domain, with the rest looked up from reference TRBV9 and TRBJ2-3, is DSGVTQTPKHLITATGQRVTLRCSPRSGDLSVYWYQQSLDQGLQFLIQYYNGEERAKGNILERFSAQQFPDLHSELNLSSLELGDSALYFCASSPRASGITDAQYFGPGTRLTVL.

This clonotype occurred a few times. The chain joins TRBV4-3 to TRBJ2-5; 7 bases align to TRBD2. With V trimmed by 1 base and J by 3 bases, 5 bases remained unmatched. Per the germline V gene, CDR1 is LGHNA and CDR2 is YSLEER. The CDR3 covers 15 residues. CDR3 nucleotides: TGCGCCAGCAGCCAAGCCCGGGGGGTCAAAGAGACCCAGTACTTC. Residues: CASSQARGVKETQYF.

The rearrangement links TRBV6-5 to TRBJ2-7; 11 bases agree with TRBD1. Germline assignment: CDR1 MNHEY and CDR2 SVGAGI. The CDR3 sequence is 14 residues long. V lost 4 bases and J lost 6; bases outside the gene matches: 5. CDR3 bases: TGTGCCAGCAGTTCGGGACAGGGGGGAGGCGAGCAGTACTTC. Amino acids: CASSSGQGGGEQYF.

This clonotype appeared a few times. The V and J genes are TRBV12-3 or TRBV12-4 and TRBJ2-1, with 8 bases identical to TRBD2. The CDR3 totals 16 residues. V lost 2 bases to trimming and J lost 4 bases; unmatched junction nucleotides: 7. The CDR3 DNA is TGTGCCAGCAGTTTATCCGGGACTAGGACTTACAATGAGCAGTTCTTC. The encoded protein is CASSLSGTRTYNEQFF.